This T cell receptor beta chain derives from a study of blood T cell repertoires in COVID-19. Whole-study context: T cells, B-cell-depleted T cells, or PBMCs provided the cDNA or gDNA that served as material.

CDR3 length equals 15 residues. Germline V gene data show CDR1 as KGHSH and CDR2 as LQKENI. Trimming took 2 bases from V and 3 from J, leaving 10 bases between them. As handled by the study authors: For nucleated cells, counts were estimated from reference gene primer amplification. The data were produced by immunoSEQ multiplex PCR, yet TCRdb's version contains in-frame clones alone and is incomplete. Clonal size and the V and J genes are those of that table, whereas D and trimming came from the DNA. Here the sample spans about 120,000 clones, 60% to 85% being singletons. The chain combines TRBV18 with TRBJ1-4; D might be TRBD1 (6 bases). The receptor was isolated from a man aged 70 or older with acute or convalescent COVID-19. The sequenced material came from peripheral blood. In nucleotides, the CDR3 is TGTGCCAGCTCACCAAGGGGGGGCTCTAATGAAAAACTGTTTTTT. It encodes CASSPRGGSNEKLFF. The entire variable domain, with the rest obtained from reference TRBV18 and TRBJ1-4, is as follows: NAGVMQNPRHLVRRRGQEARLRCSPMKGHSHVYWYRQLPEEGLKFMVYLQKENIIDESGMPKERFSAEFPKEGPSILRIQQVVRGDSAAYFCASSPRGGSNEKLFFGSGTQLSVL.